This T cell receptor (beta chain) is from a study of blood T cell repertoires in COVID-19. Study information: Nucleic acid was either cDNA or gDNA, and it came from T cells, B-cell-depleted T cells, or PBMCs.

Profiling relied on immunoSEQ multiplex PCR, and the TCRdb table lists in-frame clones only, not all of them. Counted here are hundreds of thousands of clones, approximately 81% occurring once; the ten biggest clones make up around 19%. CDR3 length equals 14 residues. Per the germline V gene, CDR1 is SGHNT and CDR2 is YYREEE (reference sequence). The ends lost 4 bases at V and 10 bases at J; junction bases unmatched: 12. Input material: PBMCs or T cells enriched from blood (not recorded which). The TCR was taken from a man aged 40-49 years who had recovered from COVID-19. The chain recombines TRBV5-4 with TRBJ2-3, with 7 bases aligning to TRBD2. The chain's CDR3 is CASSHDWGGRAQYF. In DNA, the CDR3 is TGTGCCAGCAGCCATGACTGGGGGGGACGGGCGCAGTATTTT.